The following is a TCR beta chain sequence with its context. The antigen remains undetermined. This entry comes from a study of T cells expressing NK-cell markers. Overall study: Sorted CD3+CD56+NKG2C+, CD3+CD56+NKG2C- and CD3+CD56-NKG2C+ T cells provided the TCR beta repertoires. Just one sequenced donor of eight was HCMV-seronegative, while seven were seropositive.

This CDR3 comprises 13 residues. Using the 5' RACE reads, TCRdb records one entry per CDR3 protein without DNA. Its listing shows approximately 550,000 distinct CDR3 sequences. Broader study findings: Similarly, these clonotypes led the CD3+CD56-NKG2C+ fraction as well in four donors. For five or six donors, the dominant NKG2C+ clonotypes made up about 1.0-8% of their CD8+ T cells.

The clonotype was recovered from a man aged 18 to 30 in good health. Sequencing was performed on blood T cells: a sorted CD56 or NKG2C T cell subset, CD4+ or CD8+ T cells, or bulk PBMC T cells (not recorded which). The chain combines TRBV12-3 or TRBV12-4 with TRBJ1-2; TCRdb's assignment of TRBD1 cannot be checked, as there is no DNA. The CDR3 is CASSFVTGYGYTF.